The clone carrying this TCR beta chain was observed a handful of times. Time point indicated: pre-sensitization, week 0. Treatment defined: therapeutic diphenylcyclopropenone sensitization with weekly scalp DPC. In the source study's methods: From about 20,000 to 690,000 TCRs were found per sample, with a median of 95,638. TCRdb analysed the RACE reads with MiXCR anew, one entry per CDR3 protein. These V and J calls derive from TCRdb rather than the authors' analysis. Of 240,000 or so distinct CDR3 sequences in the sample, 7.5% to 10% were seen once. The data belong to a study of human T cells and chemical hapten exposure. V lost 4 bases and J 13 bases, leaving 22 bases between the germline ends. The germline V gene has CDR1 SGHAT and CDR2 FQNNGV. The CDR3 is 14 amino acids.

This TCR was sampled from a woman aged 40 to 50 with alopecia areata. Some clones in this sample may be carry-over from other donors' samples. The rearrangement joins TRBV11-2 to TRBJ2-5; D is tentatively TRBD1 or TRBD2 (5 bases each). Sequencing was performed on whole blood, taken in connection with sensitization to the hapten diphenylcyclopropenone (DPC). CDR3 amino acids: CASSYTSRDGQLYF. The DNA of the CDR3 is TGTGCCAGCAGCTACACCTCCCGGGACGGTCAGTTGTACTTC.